This TCR beta chain originates from a study of CD8+ T cells in alopecia areata. On the study more broadly: The drug, oral tofacitinib, was given to treated patients at 5 to 10 mg twice daily.

Trimming cost V 4 bases and J 6 bases; bases outside gene matches: 6. Germline loops: CDR1 SQVTM, CDR2 ANQGSEA. The CDR3 runs 13 residues. Treatment given: oral pan-JAK inhibitor, 5-10 mg twice daily. Sequencing relied on a cDNA template that was reverse transcribed from extracted RNA. Method: immunoSEQ multiplex PCR; TCRdb's copy keeps in-frame clones and lacks some. The sample lists about 210,000 clones; roughly three fifths were seen once. Notes on this clone: Its specificity is unknown.

Study results and caveats: Alphabeta T cells residing in normal skin are also sequenced in scalp samples. Because one nonresponder was included, the link of baseline CD8+ expansion to response is considered uncertain. Clonality in the scalp and expanded CD8+ clones ranked among the top 100 were significantly decreased by tofacitinib.

The material sequenced was CD4+ T cells sorted from blood, taken between weeks 43 and 45, from a patient treated with tofacitinib. The source of this sequence is a human donor with alopecia areata. The chain links TRBV29-1 to TRBJ1-5, with 7 bases identical to TRBD1. CDR3 amino acids: CSVGQGVSQPQHF. CDR3 nucleotides: TGCAGCGTTGGACAGGGAGTAAGTCAGCCCCAGCATTTT.